Listed below are T cell receptor beta chains from one sample, sequenced in a study of OX40 agonist ivuxolimab in advanced cancers. TCRdb's copy holds only in-frame clones and misses some; the assay was immunoSEQ multiplex PCR. The table shows over 60,000 clones, with 80% to 90% occurring only once. Sequenced material: CD4+ or CD8+ T cells sorted from blood, taken in a trial of the OX40 agonist ivuxolimab. The receptors were sampled from an adult with an advanced solid tumor such as melanoma, head and neck, liver or kidney cancer. Both conserved end residues are part of each CDR3. A D gene is named only where the DNA matches it firmly. Clone size, where shown, is once, few, many, or a class for clones that have expanded.

TRBD1	TRBV6-5	TRBJ1-2	few	CASSYGTGVRLGYTF	TGTGCCAGCAGTTACGGGACAGGCGTGAGACTTGGCTACACCTTC
TRBD2	TRBV18	TRBJ2-7	.	CASSRGSGGTVGDEQYF	TGTGCCAGCTCACGAGGATCGGGGGGTACTGTTGGCGACGAGCAGTACTTC
TRBD2	TRBV18	TRBJ2-2	.	CASSPRLAEGRTGELFF	TGTGCCAGCTCACCCCGACTAGCGGAAGGGAGGACCGGGGAGCTGTTTTTT
.	TRBV30	TRBJ1-5	.	CAATYDLGGQPQHF	TGTGCCGCCACCTACGATTTGGGGGGTCAGCCCCAGCATTTT
TRBD1	TRBV27	TRBJ1-1	.	CASRRDRGLNTEAFF	TGTGCCAGCAGGAGAGACAGGGGATTGAACACTGAAGCTTTCTTT
TRBD1	TRBV4-1	TRBJ2-1	.	CASSPAGTGSNEQFF	TGCGCCAGCAGCCCCGCCGGGACAGGGAGCAATGAGCAGTTCTTC
TRBD2	TRBV11-2	TRBJ2-7	.	CASRPPGLAFDEQYF	TGTGCCAGCAGGCCTCCGGGACTAGCGTTCGACGAGCAGTACTTC
TRBD1	TRBV4-2	TRBJ2-2	once	CASSPSTGANTGELFF	TGTGCCAGCAGCCCGTCGACAGGGGCGAACACCGGGGAGCTGTTTTTT
TRBD1	TRBV30	TRBJ2-7	.	CAWSTGQGGAYEQYF	TGTGCCTGGAGTACGGGACAGGGGGGGGCCTACGAGCAGTACTTC
.	TRBV20-1	TRBJ2-7	few	CSARMGRQYF	TGCAGTGCAAGGATGGGGCGACAGTACTTC
.	TRBV14	TRBJ1-6	once	CASSDRARNSPLHF	TGTGCCAGCAGTGACCGAGCTCGCAATTCACCCCTCCACTTT
TRBD2	TRBV7-9	TRBJ2-7	.	CASSPPGLAMNEQYF	TGTGCCAGCAGCCCCCCGGGACTAGCGATGAACGAGCAGTACTTC
.	TRBV5-1	TRBJ2-3	.	CASSAHTDTQYF	TGCGCCAGCAGCGCCCACACAGATACGCAGTATTTT
TRBD1	TRBV7-2	TRBJ2-7	.	CASSRDRSYEQYF	TGTGCCAGCAGTCGGGACAGATCCTACGAGCAGTACTTC
TRBD1	TRBV28	TRBJ1-5	.	CASSISGTGMRQPQHF	TGTGCCAGCAGTATTTCCGGGACAGGGATGCGTCAGCCCCAGCATTTT
.	TRBV27	TRBJ2-7	.	CASSWKAFETYEQYF	TGTGCCAGCAGTTGGAAGGCATTTGAGACCTACGAGCAGTACTTC
.	TRBV12-5	TRBJ1-2	few	CASGSRVHYGYTF	TGTGCTAGTGGAAGCAGGGTTCACTATGGCTACACCTTC
.	TRBV5-1	TRBJ2-7	.	CASSLEGPNYEQYF	TGCGCCAGCAGCTTGGAGGGCCCCAACTACGAGCAGTACTTC
TRBD1	TRBV6-5	TRBJ1-1	.	CASSRDRNTEAFF	TGTGCCAGCAGTAGGGACAGGAACACTGAAGCTTTCTTT
TRBD1	TRBV29-1	TRBJ1-2	.	CSVATGGEGYTF	TGCAGCGTTGCTACAGGGGGCGAGGGCTACACCTTC
.	TRBV19	TRBJ1-2	.	CASSDPGTAGPGYTF	TGTGCCAGTAGTGACCCTGGGACCGCCGGTCCGGGCTACACCTTC
.	TRBV6-5	TRBJ1-1	.	CAISARGQLNTEAFF	TGTGCCATCAGCGCCCGTGGACAGTTGAACACTGAAGCTTTCTTT
TRBD1	TRBV2	TRBJ1-4	.	CASSPTWDRREKLFF	TGTGCCAGCAGCCCGACCTGGGACAGGCGAGAAAAACTGTTTTTT
.	TRBV30	TRBJ1-5	few	CAWSGGTLDAGQPQHF	TGTGCCTGGAGCGGGGGGACTTTAGACGCCGGTCAGCCCCAGCATTTT
TRBD1	TRBV9	TRBJ1-2	once	CASSVGRGQDGYTF	TGTGCCAGCAGCGTAGGGAGGGGGCAGGATGGCTACACCTTC
.	TRBV5-1	TRBJ2-7	.	CASSWGTSLGEQYF	TGCGCCAGCAGCTGGGGGACATCCCTGGGGGAGCAGTACTTC
.	TRBV4-2	TRBJ1-1	.	CASSFSGGKAFF	TGTGCCAGCAGCTTTTCGGGGGGAAAAGCTTTCTTT
TRBD1	TRBV10-3	TRBJ2-7	.	CAISESGQGVNEQYF	TGTGCCATCAGTGAATCAGGACAGGGGGTCAACGAGCAGTACTTC
TRBD2	TRBV10-3	TRBJ2-7	.	CAISASSGSYEQYF	TGTGCCATCAGTGCATCTAGCGGCTCCTACGAGCAGTACTTC
.	TRBV15	TRBJ2-1	.	CATSSTSSYNEQFF	TGTGCCACCAGCAGTACTAGCTCCTACAATGAGCAGTTCTTC
TRBD2	TRBV6-5	TRBJ2-3	.	CASSYSGRATDTQYF	TGTGCCAGCAGTTACTCTGGGAGGGCGACAGATACGCAGTATTTT
TRBD2	TRBV5-1	TRBJ2-5	.	CASSSVPSGRHQETQYF	TGCGCCAGCAGCTCCGTACCTAGCGGGAGGCACCAAGAGACCCAGTACTTC
.	TRBV5-6	TRBJ1-5	.	CASSFYNRFDQPQHF	TGTGCCAGCAGTTTTTATAACAGGTTTGATCAGCCCCAGCATTTT
TRBD1	TRBV7-3	TRBJ2-5	.	CASSLGGQNQETQYF	TGTGCCAGCAGCTTAGGGGGACAGAATCAAGAGACCCAGTACTTC
.	TRBV20-1	TRBJ1-2	.	CSVRRARGYTF	TGCAGTGTTCGCAGGGCGAGGGGCTACACCTTC
TRBD1	TRBV28	TRBJ1-2	once	CASSWLTGARGYGYTF	TGTGCCAGCAGTTGGCTAACAGGGGCGCGGGGCTATGGCTACACCTTC
TRBD2	TRBV18	TRBJ2-1	.	CASSPFSGRTYNEQFF	TGTGCCAGCTCACCATTTAGCGGGAGGACCTACAATGAGCAGTTCTTC